This is a list of T cell receptor beta chains from one sample in a study of T cells after yellow fever vaccination. TCRdb passed the 5' RACE reads through MiXCR, listing each CDR3 protein once. The sample lists about 340,000 distinct CDR3 sequences; 3.5% to 4.5% were seen once. This sample comprised PBMCs, obtained 5 days after the yellow fever booster vaccination. All receptors come from a man aged 18 to 29 who received the YFV17D yellow fever vaccine. Each CDR3 is given with its conserved first and last residue. A D gene is named only where the DNA matches it firmly. Not all rows give a size; the values are once, few, many and, for expanded clones, a class.

v_call	clone_size	d_call	j_call	cdr3_aa	cdr3_nt
TRBV27	NA	TRBD1	TRBJ2-1	CASSSSVGDGTGAFVDLTYNEQFF	TGTGCCAGCAGCTCGTCCGTAGGCGACGGGACAGGGGCATTTGTAGACCTTACCTACAATGAGCAGTTCTTC
TRBV3-1	many	TRBD1	TRBJ2-3	CASSPRTGTSTDTQYF	TGTGCCAGCAGCCCGCGGACAGGGACTAGCACAGATACGCAGTATTTT
TRBV6-5	NA	NA	TRBJ1-1	CASSQGMGNTEAFF	TGTGCCAGCAGCCAAGGGATGGGAAATACTGAAGCTTTCTTT
TRBV12-3/TRBV12-4	many	TRBD2	TRBJ2-2	CASSLLAGSNTGELFF	TGTGCCAGCAGTTTGCTAGCGGGCTCGAACACCGGGGAGCTGTTTTTT
TRBV6-6	few	NA	TRBJ1-1	CASSYSGITYTEAFF	TGTGCCAGCAGTTACTCAGGGATTACCTACACTGAAGCTTTCTTT
TRBV20-1	NA	TRBD1	TRBJ2-1	CSARLHRGLYEQFF	TGCAGTGCTAGATTGCACAGGGGGCTATATGAGCAGTTCTTC
TRBV6-5	few	NA	TRBJ1-1	CASSYGGEGTEAFF	TGTGCCAGCAGTTACGGAGGAGAGGGCACTGAAGCTTTCTTT
TRBV4-2	NA	TRBD1	TRBJ2-3	CASSLPGQGVDTQYF	TGTGCCAGCAGCCTCCCGGGACAGGGTGTGGATACGCAGTATTTT
TRBV7-3	NA	NA	TRBJ2-2	CASSSGLASTGELFF	TGTGCCAGCAGCTCCGGGCTAGCGAGCACCGGGGAGCTGTTTTTT
TRBV7-2	many	NA	TRBJ2-3	CASSLVKAGDLTDTQYF	TGTGCCAGCAGCTTAGTAAAAGCGGGCGACCTCACAGATACGCAGTATTTT
TRBV15	many	TRBD2	TRBJ2-1	CATSSRGGREQFF	TGTGCCACCAGCAGCCGCGGGGGTCGTGAGCAGTTCTTC
TRBV20-1	NA	NA	TRBJ1-2	CSARDTSWRGGGYTF	TGCAGTGCTAGAGATACGAGTTGGCGGGGTGGCGGCTACACCTTC
TRBV7-3	NA	NA	TRBJ2-2	CASSLRWGSKAGELFF	TGTGCCAGCAGCTTAAGATGGGGCTCCAAGGCCGGGGAGCTGTTTTTT
TRBV7-3	NA	NA	TRBJ2-3	CASSPLGGLSDTQYF	TGTGCCAGCAGCCCCCTGGGGGGGCTATCCGATACGCAGTATTTT
TRBV7-3	NA	NA	TRBJ2-3	CASSGTGSDTDTQYF	TGTGCCAGCAGCGGCACAGGGTCGGACACAGATACGCAGTATTTT
TRBV7-9	few	NA	TRBJ1-3	CASSQRGHSGNTIYF	TGTGCCAGCAGCCAGAGGGGACACTCTGGAAACACCATATATTTT